What follows are 24 T cell receptor beta chains derived from one specimen sequenced in a study of TET2 disruption in CD19-targeted CAR T cells (dated by TCRdb to 2017 to 2018). This specimen's treatment or condition label, interpreted: autologous CTL019 cells: CD19 CAR with 4-1BB and CD3 zeta domains. No cognate antigen is known for these TCRs. Library preparation was by the immunoSEQ multiplex PCR assay. TCRdb re-hosts the immuneACCESS table, in-frame sequences only. Its copies lack some clones; in the studies checked, an unresolved V gene accounts for under half of them, and the cause for the rest is not known. The sample table records under 30,000 clones. Jointly, the top ten make up around 1.9% of the sample. The material sequenced was CD8- CAR+ T cells sorted from cultured blood T cells, taken for CD19 CAR T cell therapy. The cell subset or site label, as the study defines it: CD8-negative CAR-positive T cells from the infusion product. These receptors were collected from a man aged 65 to 79 with chronic lymphocytic leukemia.

In regard to this clone: Sequencing ends 3 residues short of the CDR3 end; the germline J gene provides the rest. The chain carries TRBV20-1 and TRBJ1-5; perhaps TRBD1 as D (5 bases). Germline V gene lookup returns CDR1 DFQATT and CDR2 SNEGSKA (reference sequence). Trimming took 3 bases from V and 2 from J, leaving 8 bases between them. CDR3 size: 13 residues. The CDR3 region is CSARGLGNQPQHF. CDR3 bases read: TGCAGTGCTAGGGGACTGGGCAATCAGCCC.

Note on this clone: The read terminates 3 residues before the CDR3 end, so the remaining end is supplied by the germline J gene. The J gene is TRBJ2-2, the V gene TRBV18, with D perhaps matching TRBD1 (5 bases). The V and J ends lost 4 bases and 0 bases respectively, with 12 bases between them. In germline, CDR1 is KGHSH, CDR2 LQKENI. This CDR3 has 16 amino acids. The CDR3 sequence is CASSREQVSNTGELFF. The covered CDR3 bases are TGTGCCAGCTCACGAGAACAGGTTTCGAACACCGGGGAG.

On this clone: The CDR3 end lies 3 residues beyond the end of the read and is filled in from the germline J gene. The chain is built from TRBV7-3 and TRBJ2-3; D is undetermined. Trimming shortened V by 5 bases and J by 0 bases, and 6 bases separated the two germline ends. Germline V gene data show CDR1 as SGHTA and CDR2 as FQGTGA. This CDR3 comprises 13 residues. CDR3 region: CASSPSSTDTQYF. The DNA read from the CDR3 is TGTGCCAGCAGCCCCTCGAGCACAGATACG.

In the case of this clone: The read terminates 3 residues ahead of where the CDR3 ends, so the germline J gene completes it. This sequence joins TRBV28 and TRBJ2-7; TRBD1 matches 9 bases. Germline-derived CDR1 and CDR2 are MDHEN and SYDVKM. There are 14 residues in the CDR3. V lost 6 bases and J lost 5; bases outside the gene matches: 8. This CDR3 reads CASSPGTGKNEQYF. The covered CDR3 bases are TGTGCCAGCAGCCCCGGGACAGGGAAGAACGAG.

Regarding this clone: From the germline J gene comes the end of the CDR3, since the read stops 3 residues before it. The chain couples TRBV16 to TRBJ2-7; 8 positions match TRBD1. V lost 4 bases, J lost 6 bases, and 11 bases stayed unmatched. Germline-derived CDR1 and CDR2 are KGHSY and FQNENV. This CDR3 comprises 15 residues. The CDR3 DNA, read in part, is TGTGCCAGCAGCCGGGTATCAGGGGGCCGGAGCGAG. Amino acids: CASSRVSGGRSE. The whole CDR3 is CASSRVSGGRSEQYF.

Concerning this clone: The read terminates 3 residues ahead of where the CDR3 ends, so the germline J gene completes it. This chain uses TRBV28 with TRBJ1-1; 8 nucleotides match TRBD1. There are 12 residues in the CDR3. V lost 10 bases to trimming and J lost 6 bases; unmatched junction nucleotides: 7. The germline V gene has CDR1 MDHEN and CDR2 SYDVKM. The CDR3 is CATLTGVAEAFF. The DNA read from the CDR3 is TGTGCCACACTGACAGGGGTCGCTGAA.

This clone registers medium-sized by frequency. The CDR3 end falls 3 residues outside the read, so it is completed with the germline J gene. The chain carries TRBV6-2 or TRBV6-3 and TRBJ1-5, with 10 bases lining up with TRBD1. This CDR3 has 15 amino acids. CDR1 and CDR2 (germline): MNHEY, SVGEGT. V dropped 11 bases and J dropped 6; count of bases not matched to a gene: 13. The CDR3 bases that were read are TGTGCCTTCCCGAGGGGACAGGGGAGGTTTCAGCCC. This gives the protein CAFPRGQGRFQP. The full CDR3 sequence reads CAFPRGQGRFQPQHF.

As for this clone: The CDR3 end falls 3 residues outside the read, so it is completed with the germline J gene. The chain is built from TRBV20-1 and TRBJ2-1; TRBD2 agrees at 12 bases. J lost 9 bases, V lost 5 bases, and 8 bases had no gene match. This CDR3 has 14 residues. Germline loops: CDR1 DFQATT, CDR2 SNEGSKA (reference sequence). CDR3 DNA (partial): TGCAGTGCTGAGTCTAGCGGGGGGGCCGTTGAG. Its protein is CSAESSGGAVE. The whole CDR3 reads CSAESSGGAVEQFF.

As concerns this clone: The read stops 3 residues short of the end of the CDR3; the missing end is completed from the germline J gene. The chain uses TRBV19 and TRBJ1-2; the D is unclear. V lost 7 bases and J 2 bases, leaving 14 bases between the germline ends. This CDR3 region has 14 residues. Germline lookup yields CDR1 LNHDA and CDR2 SQIVND (reference sequence). Incomplete CDR3 DNA: TGTGCCAGTAAACCCGACACGGCGAACTATGGC. Protein sequence: CASKPDTANYG. The whole CDR3 is CASKPDTANYGYTF.

Remarks on this clone: The read comes to an end 3 residues before the CDR3 does, leaving the germline J gene to fill in the end. The chain employs TRBV7-3 and TRBJ2-1; D is uncertain. V lost 3 bases to trimming and J lost 5 bases, with 8 bases between them. From germline, CDR1 is SGHTA and CDR2 FQGTGA. The CDR3 length is 13 residues. The DNA read from the CDR3 is TGTGCCAGCAGCTTCACAGCCAACAATGAG. Amino acids: CASSFTANNE. The CDR3 in full is CASSFTANNEQFF.

Notes on this clone: Sequencing ends 3 residues short of the CDR3 end; the germline J gene provides the rest. The chain combines TRBV4-1 with TRBJ1-2, with D maybe TRBD1 (5 bases). Germline CDR1 and CDR2: MGHRA and YSYEKL. The CDR3 contains 16 residues. The sequenced part of the CDR3 DNA is TGCGCCAGCAGCCAAGATCGAACGGGGGGGGGAGATACC. Encoded protein: CASSQDRTGGGDT. The entire CDR3 reads CASSQDRTGGGDTYTF.

Notes on this clone: Read sequence stops 3 residues before the CDR3 end, and the germline J gene provides the missing end. The chain links TRBV5-5 to TRBJ2-4, with D perhaps TRBD2 (6 bases). The CDR3 extends over 14 amino acids. Germline loops: CDR1 SGHKS, CDR2 YYEKEE (reference sequence). The sequenced part of the CDR3 DNA is TGTGCCAGCAGCTTGGAGGCAGGGAGGTATGGT. Translation: CASSLEAGRYG. The full CDR3 reads CASSLEAGRYGQYF. The complete variable domain, with remaining parts taken from reference TRBV5-5 and TRBJ2-4, reads DAGVTQSPTHLIKTRGQQVTLRCSPISGHKSVSWYQQVLGQGPQFIFQYYEKEERGRGNFPDRFSARQFPNYSSELNVNALLLGDSALYLCASSLEAGRYGQYFGAGTRLSVL.

Worth noting for this clone: The read is 3 residues too short to cover the CDR3 end, so that end is filled in from the germline J gene. This sequence joins TRBV20-1 and TRBJ1-2; the D is unclear. The CDR3 runs to 13 residues. With 0 bases removed from V and 0 bases from J, the gap between germline ends came to 5 bases. Germline V lookup: CDR1 DFQATT, CDR2 SNEGSKA (reference sequence). CDR3 protein: CSARDTANYGYTF. The sequenced part of the CDR3 DNA is TGCAGTGCTAGAGATACGGCTAACTATGGC.

Regarding this clone: The read ends 3 residues shy of where the CDR3 ends; the end is completed using the germline J gene. The chain has TRBV7-3 and TRBJ2-3, with D perhaps matching TRBD2 (6 bases). Trimming stripped 5 bases from V and 1 base from J, with 16 bases between. The germline gives CDR1 SGHTA, CDR2 FQGTGA. The CDR3 contains 16 residues. CDR3 sequence reads: CASSAGTSKGTDTQYF. CDR3 DNA (partial): TGTGCCAGCAGCGCCGGGACTTCTAAGGGCACAGATACG.

Details on this clone: The read ends 3 residues before the CDR3 terminus; that terminus is restored from the germline J gene. The chain couples TRBV29-1 to TRBJ1-2; D possibly corresponds to TRBD1 (5 bases). Germline V gives CDR1 SQVTM, CDR2 ANQGSEA. The CDR3 has 17 residues. The sequenced CDR3 bases are TGCAGCGTGGAACCCATGGAGGGAGCGGGGACCACAGATACC. It encodes CSVEPMEGAGTTDT. The complete CDR3 protein is CSVEPMEGAGTTDTYTF.

Comment on this clone: The observed sequence ends 3 residues before the CDR3 terminus, with the missing tail filled in from the germline J gene. The gene calls are TRBV2 and TRBJ2-7, with a tentative D call TRBD1 (5 bases). This CDR3 has 13 residues. From germline, CDR1 is SNHLY and CDR2 FYNNEI. Deletions cut 5 bases from V and 3 bases from J, with 11 bases between. CDR3: CASSWGSRYEQYF. The part of the CDR3 DNA that was read is TGTGCCAGCAGTTGGGGCTCCCGCTACGAG.

Remarks on this clone: The sample contains more than one DNA sequence encoding this CDR3. Here the CDR3 reads CASSLVVDREGTAFF. The part of the CDR3 DNA that was read is TGTGCCAGCAGCTTAGTAGTCGACAGGGAAGGGACA. This chain links TRBV7-6 with TRBJ1-1; 7 bases line up with TRBD1. The read terminates 3 residues ahead of where the CDR3 ends, so the germline J gene completes it. Germline V lookup: CDR1 SGHVS, CDR2 FNYEAQ. The CDR3 runs 15 residues.

The part of the CDR3 DNA that was read is TGTGCCAGCAGTTTAAGCTCTGGCCAGGGCAGCTCCTACGAG. Translating gives CASSLSSGQGSSYE. The whole CDR3 reads CASSLSSGQGSSYEQYF. This rearrangement joins TRBV27 to TRBJ2-7, with a tentative D call TRBD1 (5 bases). From the germline J gene comes the end of the CDR3, since the read stops 3 residues before it. The germline CDR1 and CDR2 sequences are MNHEY and SMNVEV (reference sequence). The V end lost 2 bases, the J end lost 0 bases, and 17 bases lay between the germline ends. CDR3 length equals 17 residues.

Of note for this clone: The read ends 3 residues before the CDR3 terminus; that terminus is restored from the germline J gene. This chain joins TRBV2 and TRBJ2-3; D might be TRBD1 (5 bases). The germline V gene encodes CDR1 SNHLY and CDR2 FYNNEI. The CDR3 is 12 residues long. V gave up 7 bases and J gave up 4 bases, with 9 bases separating them. This CDR3 reads CASIKGADTQYF. CDR3 DNA (partial): TGTGCCAGCATAAAAGGGGCAGATACG. Complete variable domain (other parts from reference TRBV2 and TRBJ2-3): EPEVTQTPSHQVTQMGQEVILRCVPISNHLYFYWYRQILGQKVEFLVSFYNNEISEKSEIFDDQFSVERPDGSNFTLKIRSTKLEDSAMYFCASIKGADTQYFGPGTRLTVL.

About this clone: The read gets to within 3 residues of the CDR3 end, and the germline J gene fills in the rest. V gene TRBV12-3 or TRBV12-4 combines with J gene TRBJ2-1; 7 positions agree with TRBD1. The CDR3 has 12 amino acids. The junction had 4 bases not matched to a gene; V was cut back by 5 bases and J by 9 bases. CDR3 bases read: TGTGCCAGCAGTAAAGGGACAGTTGAG. This translates into CASSKGTVE. The full-length CDR3 reads as CASSKGTVEQFF.

In regard to this clone: The sequenced fragment ends 3 residues before the CDR3 boundary, so the rest is inferred from the germline J gene. The genes are TRBV6-1 and TRBJ2-4; no definite D call. Germline lookup yields CDR1 MNHNS and CDR2 SASEGT. This CDR3 has 14 amino acids. The sequenced CDR3 bases are TGTGCCAGCAGTGAAGCCCACAAGTACTATGGT. Translation: CASSEAHKYYG. The whole CDR3 sequence reads CASSEAHKYYGQYF.

Points on this clone: The read is 3 residues too short to cover the CDR3 end, so that end is filled in from the germline J gene. The chain employs TRBV7-6 and TRBJ1-4; 10 bases map to TRBD1. Germline V gene data show CDR1 as SGHVS and CDR2 as FNYEAQ. The CDR3 covers 14 residues. J was trimmed by 8 bases and V by 5 bases; bases with no gene match: 5. CDR3 bases read: TGTGCCAGCAGCGACAGGGGGCGCGGGGAAAAA. Protein: CASSDRGRGEK. The whole CDR3 protein reads CASSDRGRGEKLFF. The full variable domain, in which reference TRBV7-6 and TRBJ1-4 provide the parts outside the CDR3, is GAGVSQSPRYKVTKRGQDVALRCDPISGHVSLYWYRQALGQGPEFLTYFNYEAQQDKSGLPNDRFSAERPEGSISTLTIQRTEQRDSAMYRCASSDRGRGEKLFFGSGTQLSVL.

Frequency places this clone as medium-sized. The read comes to an end 3 residues before the CDR3 does, leaving the germline J gene to fill in the end. This rearrangement joins TRBV7-9 to TRBJ1-5; 8 positions agree with TRBD1. After removal of 4 bases from V and 6 bases from J, the junction contained 2 bases not matched to a gene. This CDR3 contains 13 residues. The germline gives CDR1 SEHNR, CDR2 FQNEAQ (reference sequence). CDR3 amino acids: CASSSDRGQPQHF. Incomplete CDR3 DNA: TGTGCCAGCAGCTCTGACAGGGGTCAGCCC.

In regard to this clone: The read finishes 3 residues shy of the CDR3 end, and the germline J gene is used to complete it. The gene calls are TRBV18 and TRBJ1-4, with D tentatively TRBD1 (6 bases). Per the germline V gene, CDR1 is KGHSH and CDR2 is LQKENI. V was clipped by 3 bases and J by 2 bases, with 16 bases between them. The CDR3 has 17 amino acids. Here the CDR3 reads CASSPQNSGVTNEKLFF. CDR3 bases read: TGTGCCAGCTCACCCCAAAACTCAGGGGTGACTAATGAAAAA.